This T cell receptor beta chain was identified during a study of blood T cells in healthy people across ages (dated by TCRdb to between 2014 and 2017). With respect to the entire study: In model experiments, template switching captured roughly one uniquely barcoded TCR beta cDNA molecule for every two T cells. Four age groups were formed from the donors: young (average 16 years), middle-aged (approximately 39), aged (62) and long-lived (approximately 78). Two additional independent replicas of 1 million unique cDNA reads from the same blood draw were analyzed for two donors (one aged 18 to 30 and one aged 80 or older). Donors of different ages were randomly distributed across sequencing lanes to avoid experimental bias. Age-related changes in TCR beta repertoire diversity were measured in the study by deep sequencing normalized with unique cDNA molecular identifiers. Study-wide findings and limitations: As age increased, observed TCR beta diversity per million T cells dropped in a roughly linear way, and a significant reduction was already evident by age 40. Bulk unsorted PBMC profiling prevented conclusive comparison of naive and antigen-experienced compartments. Because the CMV infection status of the donors was unknown, age-related changes in expanded clonotypes may potentially have been confounded. A strong correlation was found between observed TCR beta diversity and the percentage of naive T cells measured by flow cytometry. Estimates of total diversity based on one million sequenced T cells were considered lower bounds and underestimates. The long-lived group showed more naive CD4+ T cells, fewer expanded clones and increased TCR diversity than the aged group, suggesting age selection.

Of note for this clonotype: No cognate antigen has been identified for it. Base quality data are lacking; no much larger clone is found one base away.

The library was prepared using 5' RACE. These reads were obtained on an Illumina HiSeq 2500. A second about 7 to 11 cycle PCR used a sample-barcoded 5' primer and a J-beta primer mix. A template-switch 5' adaptor carrying 12 random nucleotides introduced a unique molecular identifier onto each TCR beta cDNA molecule. Each sample yielded at least 2.5 million CDR3-containing paired-end reads. The Mint cDNA synthesis kit, primed by a TRBC-specific oligonucleotide, was used to synthesize first-strand cDNA from all RNA. After uracil-DNA glycosylase treatment, a first 18-cycle PCR used universal primers M1SS and BC2_uni_R on all cDNA. The study's processing was this. For normalization, 1 million high-quality reads were randomly selected from each sample, with every read carrying a distinct molecular identifier. Instead of being binned into consensus sequences, reads that shared molecular identifiers were thrown out. MiTCR, run with a Q25 quality threshold and the strictest error-elimination algorithm, handled CDR3 identification, clonotype clustering and error correction. A nonparametric unseen species model with Euler transformation was used to estimate a lower bound on total TCR beta diversity. TCRdb reprocessed the public reads (quality trimming at Q25 with fastp, clone calling with MiXCR) and kept in-frame beta chains. Entries that share a CDR3 protein sequence are merged under the most common genes and DNA. Clone size and V and J calls follow TCRdb, not the original study. Counted in this sample were about 900,000 distinct CDR3 sequences; roughly 50% of them appeared once. Roughly 13% of the sample is held by the ten biggest clonotypes.

The donors were 40 or so Caucasian individuals from Russia, aged 6 to 90 years, who were systemically healthy. Each donor gave approximately 9.4 milliliters of peripheral blood, drawn into EDTA-treated Vacutainer tubes. Ficoll-Paque density-gradient centrifugation was used to isolate PBMCs, with at least 6.5 million per sample. Trizol reagent was used to extract total RNA from PBMCs, with at least 5 micrograms per sample. Naive CD45RAhigh/CD27high T cell percentages were measured by flow cytometry on a PBMC aliquot from every donor. There are 18 amino acids in the CDR3, from cysteine to phenylalanine inclusive. Just the 54-base CDR3 DNA is kept, in frame starting at base 1. At the junction V is shortened by 2 bases and J by 0 bases, with 17 bases in between. CDR1 and CDR2 were assigned from the germline V gene as MNHNS and SASEGT.

The V gene is TRBV6-1 and the J gene is TRBJ1-3; the best D guess is TRBD1, with 5 bases matching. This sequence originates from a man between 25 and 39 years old in good health. Sequenced sample: blood. In nucleotides, the sequence is TGTGCCAGCAGTGAACGTATCGTGGACAATCTCTCTGGAAACACCATATATTTT. It specifies CASSERIVDNLSGNTIYF.